The following is a TCR beta chain sequence with its context. The antigen is undetermined. The sample originates from a study of radiotherapy plus CTLA-4 blockade in lung cancer. Clones were sequenced by immunoSEQ multiplex PCR, and TCRdb holds only the in-frame ones, with some missing. This sample has about 45,000 clones; about 63% occur once, and the top ten carry about 18%. Study-wide points: Response, reportedly, was best predicted by interferon-beta along with early blood T cell clone dynamics. TCR clones of tumor origin grew in blood after radiotherapy plus ipilimumab.

This CDR3 spans 13 amino acids. Germline CDR1 and CDR2: KGHSH and LQKENI. The V end was cut by 3 bases, the J end by 3 bases, with 9 bases between. The chain uses TRBV18 and TRBJ2-7; D unresolved. The starting material was peripheral blood, obtained from a patient treated with radiotherapy plus ipilimumab. The receptor was isolated from a human donor with non-small cell lung cancer who had a partial response to radiotherapy plus ipilimumab. The CDR3 sequence: CASSPRLFYEQYF. For the CDR3, the DNA is TGTGCCAGCTCACCTCGTCTCTTCTACGAGCAGTACTTC. Variable domain in full (rest from reference TRBV18 and TRBJ2-7): NAGVMQNPRHLVRRRGQEARLRCSPMKGHSHVYWYRQLPEEGLKFMVYLQKENIIDESGMPKERFSAEFPKEGPSILRIQQVVRGDSAAYFCASSPRLFYEQYFGPGTRLTVT.